Sequencing of this T cell receptor (beta chain) was carried out in a study of blood T cell repertoires in COVID-19. Sequenced by immunoSEQ multiplex PCR; TCRdb stores in-frame clones only, minus some. In the table there are tens of thousands of clones, about 91% of which are singletons. The germline gives CDR1 SGHTA, CDR2 FQGNSA. The CDR3 is made up of 15 amino acids. V shed 5 bases and J shed 8 bases, with 18 bases lying between them. The TCR was taken from a woman aged 60-75 years with COVID-19, enrolled during active disease. The V call is TRBV7-2, the J call TRBJ1-4; D possibly corresponds to TRBD1 (6 bases). The specimen sequenced was peripheral blood. DNA of the CDR3: TGTGCCAGCAGCCGGGGGGGTGCAGGGGTGGAAAAACTGTTTTTT. Protein sequence: CASSRGGAGVEKLFF.